The 8 T cell receptor beta chains below were found in one sample sequenced in a study of T cell repertoires in cytomegalovirus infection. TCRdb re-called the reads with MiXCR, one entry per CDR3 protein. This table holds around 140,000 distinct CDR3 sequences, around 32% found once. These receptors' targets are unknown. The input for sequencing was CD8+ T cells from cultured PBMCs, taken from culture after CMV antigen stimulation. All receptors come from a human donor in good health (CMV status not recorded). Some clones in this sample may be carry-over from other donors' samples.

This clonotype appeared a few times. The rearrangement uses TRBV9 and TRBJ1-1; D may be TRBD1 (5 bases). The CDR3 is made up of 16 amino acids. Germline CDR1 and CDR2: SGDLS and YYNGEE. V was cut by 3 bases and J by 5 bases, with 20 bases left in between. The CDR3 sequence is CASSADPRGRWTEAFF. DNA for the CDR3: TGTGCCAGCAGCGCGGACCCCCGGGGACGTTGGACTGAAGCTTTCTTT.

This clonotype was observed at least ten times. The chain combines TRBV6-1 with TRBJ2-3; D is unclear. Germline CDR1 reads MNHNS; CDR2 reads SASEGT. V was pared by 3 bases and J by 3 bases, with 7 bases between. The CDR3 sequence is 13 residues long. In DNA, the CDR3 is TGTGCCAGCAGTGATGTGGGGACAGATACGCAGTATTTT. Its translation: CASSDVGTDTQYF.

The gene calls are TRBV12-3 or TRBV12-4 and TRBJ2-3; D ambiguous. CDR3 length: 13 amino acids. V was clipped by 3 bases and J by 2 bases, with 6 bases between them. CDR3 residues: CASSLSNTDTQYF. The CDR3 DNA follows: TGTGCCAGCAGTTTGTCCAACACAGATACGCAGTATTTT.

The chain recombines TRBV7-4 with TRBJ2-2; D is perhaps TRBD1 (5 bases). Trimming pared 6 bases from V and 4 bases from J, leaving 15 bases between. There are 15 residues in the CDR3. The germline V gene encodes CDR1 SGHVT and CDR2 SQSDAQ. The CDR3 reads CASSSGNSGTGELFF. CDR3 DNA sequence: TGTGCCAGCAGTTCAGGGAATTCGGGCACCGGGGAGCTGTTTTTT.

The rearrangement links TRBV7-6 to TRBJ2-1; D is unclear. The ends were cut back, 0 bases at V and 7 bases at J, with 13 bases in the middle. Per germline, CDR1 SGHVS and CDR2 FNYEAQ. The CDR3 runs 15 residues. The CDR3 reads CASSLASDWENEQFF. The CDR3 DNA sequence: TGTGCCAGCAGCTTAGCCAGCGACTGGGAAAATGAGCAGTTCTTC.

This clonotype has only a few counts. The chain carries TRBV7-9 and TRBJ2-3; D might be TRBD1 (6 bases). CDR1 and CDR2 (germline): SEHNR, FQNEAQ (reference sequence). Trimming took 5 bases from V and 0 from J, leaving 12 bases between them. This CDR3 has 15 amino acids. The CDR3 reads CASSPLGASTDTQYF. CDR3 sequence (DNA): TGTGCCAGCAGCCCTCTGGGGGCGAGCACAGATACGCAGTATTTT.

The chain is built from TRBV2 and TRBJ1-5, with a weak D call TRBD1 (5 bases). Germline CDR1 and CDR2: SNHLY and FYNNEI. The CDR3 sequence is 14 residues long. Trimming removed 3 bases at V and 8 bases at J, with 14 bases between. The CDR3: CASSDGNPREPQHF. The CDR3 DNA reads TGTGCCAGCAGTGACGGGAATCCCAGGGAGCCCCAGCATTTT.

In this sample, this clonotype turned up once. This chain uses TRBV6-5 with TRBJ1-2; TRBD1 matches at 12 bases. The CDR3 has 18 amino acids. The germline V gene encodes CDR1 MNHEY and CDR2 SVGAGI. Trimming took 9 bases from V and 1 from J; bases not matched to a gene: 15. The CDR3 DNA is TGTGCCAGGAGCCGCCCGCGGGACAGGGGGCAGGGTAACTATGGCTACACCTTC. It yields the protein CARSRPRDRGQGNYGYTF.